This paragraph reports one TCR beta chain. The antigen is undetermined. The data were taken from a study of T-cell reconstitution after alpha-beta-depleted transplantation in children. Looked up from germline, CDR1 is DFQATT and CDR2 is SNEGSKA (reference sequence). The CDR3 contains 20 residues. The V segment lost 6 bases and the J segment 0 bases; nucleotides outside the gene matches: 20. Molecular barcoding with unique molecular identifiers was used for the TCRbeta library. One entry per CDR3 protein, called by TCRdb with MiXCR from the PCR reads. This sample has 400,000 to 450,000 distinct CDR3 sequences, with 43% found just once. The study, taken as a whole, reports: Expanded clones from the graft, numbering several hundred, reportedly supplied alpha-beta T cells about two months after transplant. From surviving recipient T cells and thymic progenitors came the high day-60 TCRbeta diversity observed in some patients. T cells produced anew were the main source of T-cell counts and diversity one year after transplant.

The chain recombines TRBV20-1 with TRBJ2-3, with 11 nucleotides matching TRBD1. The sample was PBMCs, taken before TCRalphabeta/CD19-depleted stem cell transplant. This receptor was taken from a girl aged 2 to 10 with aplastic anemia, due to receive a stem cell transplant. The DNA for the CDR3 is TGCAGTGCGAACCGGGACAGGGGGTTTGAGGTAGTTACTAGCACAGATACGCAGTATTTT. Translating gives CSANRDRGFEVVTSTDTQYF.